This T cell receptor beta chain was sequenced during a study of blood T cell repertoires in COVID-19. About the research overall: Sites in the United States, Italy and Spain provided acute and convalescent COVID-19 samples. The cDNA or gDNA used as material had been derived from T cells, B-cell-depleted T cells, or PBMCs.

Authors' analysis steps: It was from reference gene primer amplification that nucleated cell counts were estimated. Clones were read by immunoSEQ multiplex PCR, and TCRdb kept only the in-frame ones, dropping some. V and J calls and clone size are as listed in that table; D and trimming were resolved from the DNA. Here the sample spans roughly 280,000 clones, 87% being singletons. As concerns this clone: A junction boundary mismatches the germline segment, possibly from a read error.

The CDR3 is 11 residues long. Germline-derived CDR1 and CDR2 are SQVTM and ANQGSEA. The chain combines TRBV29-1 with TRBJ1-1; D might be TRBD1 (6 bases). The sample comprised peripheral blood. The TCR comes from a woman between 50 and 59 years old who had recovered from COVID-19. CDR3 region: CSVEELIHRVF. The DNA for the CDR3 is TGCAGCGTTGAAGAGTTAATTCACAGGGTTTTT.